A selection of T cell receptor beta chains follows, all from one sample in a study of fetal regulatory T cell absence and autoimmunity. Repertoires were generated with immunoSEQ multiplex PCR, while TCRdb's copy carries only in-frame clones and drops some. Among just over 45,000 clones listed, about 86% were seen once. Sequenced input: cord blood. These receptors all stem from a newborn boy with IPEX syndrome. CDR3s include the opening cysteine and the closing phenylalanine or tryptophan. The order of the fields is CDR3 protein, CDR3 DNA, CDR3 length, V gene, D gene, J gene, clone size. A D gene is named only where the DNA matches it firmly. Size values are once, few and many counts, or a class for expanded clones, and some rows have none.

CDR3aa: CASRWVPAYSYEQYF
CDR3nt: TGCGCCAGCAGATGGGTACCGGCGTACTCCTACGAGCAGTACTTC
len: 15
v_gene: TRBV10-1
d_gene: NA
j_gene: TRBJ2-7
abundance: NA

CDR3aa: CASTDRNYEQYF
CDR3nt: TGTGCCAGCACGGACAGGAACTACGAGCAGTACTTC
len: 12
v_gene: TRBV11-3
d_gene: TRBD1
j_gene: TRBJ2-7
abundance: NA

CDR3aa: CASSVAGTYEQYF
CDR3nt: TGTGCCAGCAGTGTGGCAGGGACCTACGAGCAGTACTTC
len: 13
v_gene: TRBV2
d_gene: NA
j_gene: TRBJ2-7
abundance: NA

CDR3aa: CASSADRGGGDEQFF
CDR3nt: TGTGCCAGCAGCGCAGACAGGGGGGGCGGGGATGAGCAGTTCTTC
len: 15
v_gene: TRBV7-8
d_gene: TRBD1
j_gene: TRBJ2-1
abundance: NA

CDR3aa: CASSQVDRGGTDTQYF
CDR3nt: TGCGCCAGCAGCCAAGTGGACAGGGGAGGGACAGATACGCAGTATTTT
len: 16
v_gene: TRBV4-3
d_gene: TRBD1
j_gene: TRBJ2-3
abundance: NA

CDR3aa: CASSLAHYGYTF
CDR3nt: TGTGCCAGCAGCTTAGCGCACTATGGCTACACCTTC
len: 12
v_gene: TRBV7-9
d_gene: NA
j_gene: TRBJ1-2
abundance: NA

CDR3aa: CASSLPGTSGTDTQYF
CDR3nt: TGCGCCAGCAGCTTGCCCGGGACTAGCGGGACAGATACGCAGTATTTT
len: 16
v_gene: TRBV5-1
d_gene: TRBD2
j_gene: TRBJ2-3
abundance: NA

CDR3aa: CASSVSGSIYNEQFF
CDR3nt: TGTGCCAGCAGCGTGAGCGGGAGTATCTACAATGAGCAGTTCTTC
len: 15
v_gene: TRBV9
d_gene: TRBD2
j_gene: TRBJ2-1
abundance: NA

CDR3aa: CAWSVLGEGTDTQYF
CDR3nt: TGTGCCTGGAGTGTCTTAGGGGAGGGCACAGATACGCAGTATTTT
len: 15
v_gene: TRBV30
d_gene: NA
j_gene: TRBJ2-3
abundance: NA

CDR3aa: CSVGRVGEAFF
CDR3nt: TGCAGCGTGGGCAGGGTAGGTGAAGCTTTCTTT
len: 11
v_gene: TRBV29-1
d_gene: NA
j_gene: TRBJ1-1
abundance: NA

CDR3aa: CSVRNSSYNSPLHF
CDR3nt: TGCAGCGTTCGCAACAGCTCCTATAATTCACCCCTCCACTTT
len: 14
v_gene: TRBV29-1
d_gene: NA
j_gene: TRBJ1-6
abundance: NA

CDR3aa: CASHSGSRGEQYF
CDR3nt: TGCGCCAGCCATAGCGGGAGTCGGGGCGAGCAGTACTTC
len: 13
v_gene: TRBV5-1
d_gene: TRBD2
j_gene: TRBJ2-7
abundance: NA

CDR3aa: CASSLDQTSGYSYNEQFF
CDR3nt: TGTGCCAGCAGCTTAGATCAGACTAGCGGGTACTCCTACAATGAGCAGTTCTTC
len: 18
v_gene: TRBV11-2
d_gene: TRBD2
j_gene: TRBJ2-1
abundance: NA

CDR3aa: CASSYRGTEAFF
CDR3nt: TGTGCCAGCAGCTACAGGGGTACTGAAGCTTTCTTT
len: 12
v_gene: TRBV7-9
d_gene: TRBD1
j_gene: TRBJ1-1
abundance: NA

CDR3aa: CASSFSGGADTQYF
CDR3nt: TGTGCCAGCAGCTTTAGCGGGGGGGCAGATACGCAGTATTTT
len: 14
v_gene: TRBV11-3
d_gene: TRBD2
j_gene: TRBJ2-3
abundance: NA

CDR3aa: CASTGGGTRGEQFF
CDR3nt: TGTGCCAGCACCGGGGGAGGAACTAGGGGTGAGCAGTTCTTC
len: 14
v_gene: TRBV11-3
d_gene: NA
j_gene: TRBJ2-1
abundance: NA

CDR3aa: CASSQGANQPQHF
CDR3nt: TGTGCCAGCAGCCAAGGGGCCAATCAGCCCCAGCATTTT
len: 13
v_gene: TRBV4-2
d_gene: NA
j_gene: TRBJ1-5
abundance: once

CDR3aa: CSVGRRAGKNEQFF
CDR3nt: TGCAGCGTTGGAAGAAGGGCAGGGAAGAATGAGCAGTTCTTC
len: 14
v_gene: TRBV29-1
d_gene: NA
j_gene: TRBJ2-1
abundance: NA

CDR3aa: CASSLADGHNQPQHF
CDR3nt: TGTGCCAGCAGCTTAGCGGACGGCCACAATCAGCCCCAGCATTTT
len: 15
v_gene: TRBV7-2
d_gene: NA
j_gene: TRBJ1-5
abundance: NA

CDR3aa: CASSLSSQTEAFF
CDR3nt: TGTGCCAGCAGCTTAAGTTCCCAGACCGAAGCTTTCTTT
len: 13
v_gene: TRBV7-9
d_gene: NA
j_gene: TRBJ1-1
abundance: NA

CDR3aa: CASSQETDTQYF
CDR3nt: TGTGCCAGCAGCCAAGAAACAGATACGCAGTATTTT
len: 12
v_gene: TRBV4-2
d_gene: NA
j_gene: TRBJ2-3
abundance: once

CDR3aa: CASSQDPGQGYGYTF
CDR3nt: TGCGCCAGCAGCCAAGACCCGGGACAGGGGTATGGCTACACCTTC
len: 15
v_gene: TRBV4-1
d_gene: TRBD1
j_gene: TRBJ1-2
abundance: once

CDR3aa: CASSLLAGGMSQETQYF
CDR3nt: TGTGCCAGCAGCTTGCTAGCGGGGGGGATGAGCCAAGAGACCCAGTACTTC
len: 17
v_gene: TRBV5-6
d_gene: TRBD2
j_gene: TRBJ2-5
abundance: NA

CDR3aa: CASSPRSGYTF
CDR3nt: TGTGCCAGCAGCCCCCGTTCCGGCTACACCTTC
len: 11
v_gene: TRBV9
d_gene: NA
j_gene: TRBJ1-2
abundance: NA

CDR3aa: CASSLGSSGTGDTQYF
CDR3nt: TGTGCCAGCAGCTTAGGCTCTAGCGGGACAGGAGATACGCAGTATTTT
len: 16
v_gene: TRBV7-6
d_gene: NA
j_gene: TRBJ2-3
abundance: NA

CDR3aa: CASSPPADTQYF
CDR3nt: TGTGCCAGCTCACCACCGGCAGATACGCAGTATTTT
len: 12
v_gene: TRBV18
d_gene: NA
j_gene: TRBJ2-3
abundance: NA

CDR3aa: CASSEGATEAFF
CDR3nt: TGTGCCAGCAGTGAGGGGGCCACTGAAGCTTTCTTT
len: 12
v_gene: TRBV2
d_gene: NA
j_gene: TRBJ1-1
abundance: NA

CDR3aa: CATLAGGRSDTQYF
CDR3nt: TGTGCCACGCTAGCGGGGGGGCGGTCAGATACGCAGTATTTT
len: 14
v_gene: TRBV10-3
d_gene: TRBD2
j_gene: TRBJ2-3
abundance: NA

CDR3aa: CASSFSGGIQFF
CDR3nt: TGTGCCAGCAGCTTTAGCGGGGGAATACAGTTCTTC
len: 12
v_gene: TRBV5-8
d_gene: TRBD2
j_gene: TRBJ2-1
abundance: NA

CDR3aa: CASSSPLGETQYF
CDR3nt: TGTGCCAGCAGCTCACCACTAGGGGAGACCCAGTACTTC
len: 13
v_gene: TRBV7-9
d_gene: NA
j_gene: TRBJ2-5
abundance: once

CDR3aa: CASSERQSSYEQYF
CDR3nt: TGTGCCAGCAGTGAAAGACAGAGCTCCTACGAGCAGTACTTC
len: 14
v_gene: TRBV2
d_gene: NA
j_gene: TRBJ2-7
abundance: few

CDR3aa: CASSPGLAGLQETQYF
CDR3nt: TGCGCCAGCAGCCCCGGACTAGCGGGGCTTCAAGAGACCCAGTACTTC
len: 16
v_gene: TRBV5-1
d_gene: TRBD2
j_gene: TRBJ2-5
abundance: NA